This T cell receptor beta chain was profiled in a study of cytomegalovirus exposure and HLA in healthy donors. The PCR employed 60 Vbeta primers together with 13 Jbeta primers. Produced via immunoSEQ multiplex PCR; TCRdb's table is partial and in-frame only. Here the sample spans fewer than 200,000 clones, 75% to 80% being singletons. There are a few counts of this clone. As yet, its antigen is unknown. Study results and caveats: In vitro confirmation showed a few CMV-associated chains to be CMV antigen specific.

Between the trimmed V and J ends, which lost 0 bases and 3 bases, there was a span of 12 bases. Germline V lookup: CDR1 MNHEY, CDR2 SVGAGI. This CDR3 has 15 amino acids. The genes are TRBV6-5 and TRBJ2-7, with D perhaps matching TRBD2 (5 bases). The sequenced material came from PBMCs. This receptor was identified in a female donor in good health and CMV-seronegative. DNA of the CDR3: TGTGCCAGCAGTTACTCGATTGTGGGAGACTACGAGCAGTACTTC. This gives the protein CASSYSIVGDYEQYF.